Detailed here is one T cell receptor beta chain. Primers included in the PCR were 60 Vbeta and 13 Jbeta primers. The assay was immunoSEQ multiplex PCR, and TCRdb's table has in-frame clones only and misses some. Counted here are roughly 180,000 clones, roughly 84% occurring once; the ten biggest clones make up about 1.5%. This sample is part of a study of cytomegalovirus exposure and HLA in healthy donors. Material for sequencing was PBMCs. The TCR comes from a male donor in good health and CMV-seronegative.

CDR3 coding DNA: TGTGCCAGCAGCCCAGGTCCTAGCGGGAGTCATTGGGCGCAGTATTTT. Amino acid sequence: CASSPGPSGSHWAQYF. The genes are TRBV7-9 and TRBJ2-3; 10 bases line up with TRBD2. V lost 5 bases, J lost 10 bases, and 15 bases stayed unmatched. There are 16 residues in the CDR3. Germline CDR1 is SEHNR and CDR2 is FQNEAQ (reference sequence). The whole variable domain, remainder taken from reference TRBV7-9 and TRBJ2-3, is DTGVSQNPRHKITKRGQNVTFRCDPISEHNRLYWYRQTLGQGPEFLTYFQNEAQLEKSRLLSDRFSAERPKGSFSTLEIQRTEQGDSAMYLCASSPGPSGSHWAQYFGPGTRLTVL.